A selection of T cell receptor beta chains follows, all from one sample in a study of metastatic and nonmetastatic thyroid tumors. TCRdb re-called the PCR reads with MiXCR. The sample gives some 17,000 clones, 20% to 25% of which show up once; around a fifth is in the top ten. The material sequenced was adjacent normal tissue. The receptors derive from a female donor with papillary thyroid cancer or a benign thyroid nodule (not recorded which). Some clones in this sample may be carry-over from other donors' samples. CDR3s include the opening cysteine and the closing phenylalanine or tryptophan.

V	J	CDR3
TRBV6-1	TRBJ1-3	CASSESPRGIGNTIYF
TRBV20-1	TRBJ2-5	CSARPPAGGLETQYF
TRBV27	TRBJ2-2	CASSWRSGGGELFF
TRBV12-3/TRBV12-4	TRBJ2-1	CASREAGGLSWEQFF
TRBV6-1	TRBJ1-6	CASRAWRGGNSPLHF
TRBV6-1	TRBJ1-2	CASSENGQGRLSGYTF
TRBV14	TRBJ2-7	CASSQGPGTSFGEQYF
TRBV5-1	TRBJ2-2	CASAPTSGTGELFF
TRBV12-3/TRBV12-4	TRBJ1-5	CASSSRDQPQHF
TRBV2	TRBJ1-2	CASSAEGRGGGYTF
TRBV27	TRBJ1-1	CASRPPGGLNTEAFF
TRBV10-1	TRBJ2-1	CASSRDRSGEQFF
TRBV5-8	TRBJ1-4	CASSFRGTGNEKLFF
TRBV5-1	TRBJ2-1	CASSLLAGGYNEQFF
TRBV11-2	TRBJ2-2	CASSNRLAGGPTGELFF
TRBV18	TRBJ1-1	CASSPQAGAEAFF
TRBV6-1	TRBJ2-7	CASSDDRGAYEQYF
TRBV5-1	TRBJ2-5	CASRSQGSWETQYF
TRBV6-1	TRBJ2-7	CASRRGQGARYEQYF
TRBV5-1	TRBJ1-6	CASSLAGQGATGSPLHF
TRBV18	TRBJ1-2	CASSPPAQEIRYTF
TRBV15	TRBJ1-2	CATSSPGQRGYTF
TRBV19	TRBJ2-2	CASSIENIAAGELFF
TRBV2	TRBJ2-7	CASSRDRSSYEQYF
TRBV20-1	TRBJ2-2	CSAILDFRGTGELFF
TRBV24-1	TRBJ1-2	CATSDGRAGVYGYTF
TRBV19	TRBJ1-6	CASSIRVGNSPLHF
TRBV3-1	TRBJ2-1	CASSPSGGSYNEQFF
TRBV2	TRBJ1-2	CASSEASRQGQGYTF
TRBV5-1	TRBJ2-7	CASSEISGGNYEQYF
TRBV12-3/TRBV12-4	TRBJ2-7	CASSPGSPRGEQYF
TRBV20-1	TRBJ2-3	CSAAGTSGLREDTQYF
TRBV7-9	TRBJ2-7	CASSLGGGEQYF
TRBV20-1	TRBJ2-4	CSAREGEWDIQYF
TRBV15	TRBJ2-1	CATSRDRREEEFF
TRBV19	TRBJ2-7	CATRDRGAYEQYF
TRBV12-3/TRBV12-4	TRBJ1-1	CASSFTGVSTEAFF
TRBV11-3	TRBJ2-7	CASSSAGTGFRLAGDEQYF
TRBV20-1	TRBJ1-6	CSARGPKTGTTNSPLHF
TRBV2	TRBJ2-7	CAGTGGTSYEQYF
TRBV2	TRBJ1-2	CASSMTGPNYGYTF
TRBV27	TRBJ1-6	CASSLRRDLRTPLHF
TRBV6-2/TRBV6-3	TRBJ1-2	CANSSSYGYTF
TRBV24-1	TRBJ2-1	CATSGATSGKGPEQFF
TRBV6-1	TRBJ2-3	CASSELAGLASTDTQYF
TRBV5-1	TRBJ1-1	CASSQFMGTGGKGVEAFF
TRBV27	TRBJ1-2	CASRRDSNYGYTF
TRBV11-2	TRBJ2-1	CASSSGWLAGDEQFF
TRBV11-2	TRBJ2-1	CASSPGLAAYNEQFF
TRBV20-1	TRBJ2-2	CSARDLLSGTTNTGELFF
TRBV20-1	TRBJ1-5	CSAGTNANQPQHF
TRBV20-1	TRBJ2-7	CSASFAGGHYEQYF
TRBV11-1	TRBJ1-1	CASSLAWGSGTEAFF